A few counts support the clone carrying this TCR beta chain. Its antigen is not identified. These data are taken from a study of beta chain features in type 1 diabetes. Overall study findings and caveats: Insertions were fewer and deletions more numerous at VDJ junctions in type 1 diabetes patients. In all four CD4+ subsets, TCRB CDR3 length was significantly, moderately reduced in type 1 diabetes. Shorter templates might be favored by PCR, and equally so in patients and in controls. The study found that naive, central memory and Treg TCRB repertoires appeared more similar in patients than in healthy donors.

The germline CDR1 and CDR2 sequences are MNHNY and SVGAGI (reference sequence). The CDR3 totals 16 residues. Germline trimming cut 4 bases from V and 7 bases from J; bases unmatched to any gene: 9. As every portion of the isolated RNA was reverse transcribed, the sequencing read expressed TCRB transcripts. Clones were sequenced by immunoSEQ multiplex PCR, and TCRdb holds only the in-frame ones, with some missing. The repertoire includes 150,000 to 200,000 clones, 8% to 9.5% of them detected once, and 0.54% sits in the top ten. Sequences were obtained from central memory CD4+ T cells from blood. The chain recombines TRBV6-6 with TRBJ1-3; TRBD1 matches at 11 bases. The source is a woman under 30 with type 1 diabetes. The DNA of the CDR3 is TGTGCCAGCAGTTCCAACCGGGACAGGGGGTTTAACACCATATATTTT. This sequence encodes CASSSNRDRGFNTIYF.